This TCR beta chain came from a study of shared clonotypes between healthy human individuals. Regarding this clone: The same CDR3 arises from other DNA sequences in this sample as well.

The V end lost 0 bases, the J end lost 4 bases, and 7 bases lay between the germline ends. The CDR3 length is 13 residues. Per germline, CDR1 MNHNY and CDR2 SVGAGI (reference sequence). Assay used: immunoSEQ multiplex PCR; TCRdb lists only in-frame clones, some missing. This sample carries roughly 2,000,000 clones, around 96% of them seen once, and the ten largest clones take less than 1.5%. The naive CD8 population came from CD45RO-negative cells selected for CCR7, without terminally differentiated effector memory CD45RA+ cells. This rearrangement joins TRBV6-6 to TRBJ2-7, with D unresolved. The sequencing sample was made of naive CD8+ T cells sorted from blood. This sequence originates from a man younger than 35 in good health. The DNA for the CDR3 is TGTGCCAGCAGTTACTCGATAACATACGAGCAGTACTTC. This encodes CASSYSITYEQYF.